This is a list of T cell receptor beta chains from one sample in a study of shared clonotypes between healthy human individuals. The repertoire was sequenced with immunoSEQ multiplex PCR; TCRdb's copy has only in-frame clones and lacks some. The sample shows about 1.5 million clones, nearly 99% of them seen only once. The specimen sequenced was naive CD4+ T cells sorted from blood. The receptors derive from a man between 25 and 39 years old in good health. CDR3s include the opening cysteine and the closing phenylalanine or tryptophan. Each record gives: clone size, D gene, J gene, V gene, CDR3 DNA, CDR3 protein. The D gene is left open where the match is weak. Clone size is shown for a subset of rows, as once, few, many or a class of expanded clone.

abundance: .
d_gene: .
j_gene: TRBJ1-5
v_gene: TRBV5-8
CDR3nt: TGTGCCAGCAGCTTACGATTGGACAGAAATCAGCCCCAGCATTTT
CDR3aa: CASSLRLDRNQPQHF

abundance: .
d_gene: .
j_gene: TRBJ1-5
v_gene: TRBV28
CDR3nt: TGTGCCAGCAGTTTAAAGGGGACGAGCAATCAGCCCCAGCATTTT
CDR3aa: CASSLKGTSNQPQHF

abundance: .
d_gene: TRBD2
j_gene: TRBJ2-1
v_gene: TRBV10-3
CDR3nt: TGTGCCATCAGCGCCTGGGGGGGAAGCTCCTACAATGAGCAGTTCTTC
CDR3aa: CAISAWGGSSYNEQFF

abundance: .
d_gene: .
j_gene: TRBJ2-1
v_gene: TRBV28
CDR3nt: TGTGCCAGCAGTTTATTGCGGACGAACAATGAGCAGTTCTTC
CDR3aa: CASSLLRTNNEQFF

abundance: once
d_gene: .
j_gene: TRBJ2-1
v_gene: TRBV5-1
CDR3nt: TGCGCCAGCAGCTTGGGCCAAGATCGGCAGTTCTTC
CDR3aa: CASSLGQDRQFF

abundance: .
d_gene: TRBD2
j_gene: TRBJ2-7
v_gene: TRBV30
CDR3nt: TGCGCCTGGATTACAGCGGGAGGTTACGAGCAGTACTTC
CDR3aa: CAWITAGGYEQYF

abundance: once
d_gene: TRBD1
j_gene: TRBJ2-5
v_gene: TRBV18
CDR3nt: TGTGCCAGCTCACTTCTGGGGACAGGGGAAGAGACCCAGTACTTC
CDR3aa: CASSLLGTGEETQYF

abundance: .
d_gene: .
j_gene: TRBJ1-3
v_gene: TRBV18
CDR3nt: TGTGCCAGCTCACCACAAGGGCCAGGAAACACCATATATTTT
CDR3aa: CASSPQGPGNTIYF

abundance: .
d_gene: .
j_gene: TRBJ2-1
v_gene: TRBV10-1
CDR3nt: TGCGCCAGCAGTGAGTTAGGGGGACGGGGTAGCTCCTACAATGAGCAGTTCTTC
CDR3aa: CASSELGGRGSSYNEQFF

abundance: .
d_gene: .
j_gene: TRBJ1-2
v_gene: TRBV5-4
CDR3nt: TGTGCCAGCAGCTTTGAGGACGGATTCGTCTATGGCTACACCTTC
CDR3aa: CASSFEDGFVYGYTF

abundance: .
d_gene: .
j_gene: TRBJ1-1
v_gene: TRBV18
CDR3nt: TGTGCCAGCTCACCACGACTGGCGCGAAACACTGAAGCTTTCTTT
CDR3aa: CASSPRLARNTEAFF

abundance: .
d_gene: TRBD1
j_gene: TRBJ1-5
v_gene: TRBV19
CDR3nt: TGTGCCAGTAGCCTGACAGGGGGGGATCAGCCCCAGCATTTT
CDR3aa: CASSLTGGDQPQHF

abundance: .
d_gene: .
j_gene: TRBJ1-3
v_gene: TRBV6-6
CDR3nt: TGTGCCAGCCGCGAAGCCTCTGGAAACACCATATATTTT
CDR3aa: CASREASGNTIYF

abundance: .
d_gene: .
j_gene: TRBJ2-1
v_gene: TRBV5-4
CDR3nt: TGTGCCAGCAGCCCCCGACTAGATGAGCAGTTCTTC
CDR3aa: CASSPRLDEQFF

abundance: .
d_gene: .
j_gene: TRBJ1-4
v_gene: TRBV21-1
CDR3nt: TGTGCCAGCAGGGGGAGGGCAGCAAATGAAAAACTGTTTTTT
CDR3aa: CASRGRAANEKLFF

abundance: .
d_gene: .
j_gene: TRBJ2-5
v_gene: TRBV5-1
CDR3nt: TGCGCCAGCAGCTCGCAGATGTACCAAGAGACCCAGTACTTC
CDR3aa: CASSSQMYQETQYF

abundance: .
d_gene: .
j_gene: TRBJ1-1
v_gene: TRBV7-9
CDR3nt: TGTGCCAGCAGCTTAGGAGAACAAATAAACACTGAAGCTTTCTTT
CDR3aa: CASSLGEQINTEAFF

abundance: .
d_gene: .
j_gene: TRBJ2-2
v_gene: TRBV19
CDR3nt: TGTGCCAGTAGTATCTCCGGGAACCTGAACACCGGGGAGCTGTTTTTT
CDR3aa: CASSISGNLNTGELFF

abundance: .
d_gene: TRBD1
j_gene: TRBJ2-7
v_gene: TRBV27
CDR3nt: TGTGCCAGCAGTTCCGGGACAGGGGGTTGGGAGCAGTACTTC
CDR3aa: CASSSGTGGWEQYF

abundance: once
d_gene: .
j_gene: TRBJ1-1
v_gene: TRBV18
CDR3nt: TGTGCCAGCTCCCCTAGGGAGACCACTGAAGCTTTCTTT
CDR3aa: CASSPRETTEAFF

abundance: .
d_gene: .
j_gene: TRBJ2-7
v_gene: TRBV11-1
CDR3nt: TGTGCCAGCAGCCGGGACCGATCCCACTACGAGCAGTACTTC
CDR3aa: CASSRDRSHYEQYF

abundance: once
d_gene: .
j_gene: TRBJ2-1
v_gene: TRBV28
CDR3nt: TGTGCCAGCAGTTTGGGGGATAGAAAGCAGTTCTTC
CDR3aa: CASSLGDRKQFF

abundance: few
d_gene: .
j_gene: TRBJ2-7
v_gene: TRBV6-1
CDR3nt: TGTGCCAGCAGTGAAAGCTTCTACGAGCAGTACTTC
CDR3aa: CASSESFYEQYF

abundance: .
d_gene: .
j_gene: TRBJ2-7
v_gene: TRBV21-1
CDR3nt: TGTGCCAGCAGCTCAACTCATTGGGGCGGGACCCTAGGATACGAGCAGTACTTC
CDR3aa: CASSSTHWGGTLGYEQYF

abundance: .
d_gene: .
j_gene: TRBJ2-1
v_gene: TRBV30
CDR3nt: TGTGCCTGGGCAGGGGTTGGGCTAGTTAGTTTTCAGAATGAGCAGTTCTTC
CDR3aa: CAWAGVGLVSFQNEQFF

abundance: .
d_gene: TRBD1
j_gene: TRBJ2-7
v_gene: TRBV6-1
CDR3nt: TGTGCCAGCAGTGAGGCCGGGACAGGGGTCTACGAGCAGTACTTC
CDR3aa: CASSEAGTGVYEQYF

abundance: .
d_gene: .
j_gene: TRBJ2-7
v_gene: TRBV7-8
CDR3nt: TGTGCCAGCAGCTTAACGAGCGTCCCCTACGAGCAGTACTTC
CDR3aa: CASSLTSVPYEQYF

abundance: .
d_gene: .
j_gene: TRBJ2-1
v_gene: TRBV5-1
CDR3nt: TGCGCCAGCAGCAGGGGGATCTCCTACAATGAGCAGTTCTTC
CDR3aa: CASSRGISYNEQFF

abundance: .
d_gene: .
j_gene: TRBJ1-1
v_gene: TRBV6-4
CDR3nt: TGTGCCAGCAGTGAAGTTCGGGGGAGTGCTGAAGCTTTCTTT
CDR3aa: CASSEVRGSAEAFF

abundance: once
d_gene: .
j_gene: TRBJ1-5
v_gene: TRBV6-4
CDR3nt: TGTGCCAGCAGTTACAGGGTAGGACCTTGTCAGCCCCAGCATTTT
CDR3aa: CASSYRVGPCQPQHF

abundance: .
d_gene: .
j_gene: TRBJ2-7
v_gene: TRBV29-1
CDR3nt: TGCAGCGTTGAACGGTTATCGGCGGAGCAGTACTTC
CDR3aa: CSVERLSAEQYF

abundance: .
d_gene: .
j_gene: TRBJ2-3
v_gene: TRBV5-4
CDR3nt: TGTGCCAGCAGCCAGGAGGGATTCATAGATACGCAGTATTTT
CDR3aa: CASSQEGFIDTQYF

abundance: .
d_gene: .
j_gene: TRBJ1-5
v_gene: TRBV6-1
CDR3nt: TGTGCCAGCAGTGACACTGGAACAGGGAAACCCCAGCATTTT
CDR3aa: CASSDTGTGKPQHF

abundance: .
d_gene: TRBD1
j_gene: TRBJ2-3
v_gene: TRBV5-1
CDR3nt: TGCGCCAGCAGACATGGACAGGGGCAGAGCACAGATACGCAGTATTTT
CDR3aa: CASRHGQGQSTDTQYF

abundance: .
d_gene: .
j_gene: TRBJ2-6
v_gene: TRBV5-1
CDR3nt: TGCGCCAGCAGCCCAGGGGGACTCTCTGGGGCCAACGTCCTGACTTTC
CDR3aa: CASSPGGLSGANVLTF

abundance: .
d_gene: .
j_gene: TRBJ1-2
v_gene: TRBV6-5
CDR3nt: TGTGCCAGCCAGGGTTTGGGCAGGGTCGGTGGCTACACCTTC
CDR3aa: CASQGLGRVGGYTF

abundance: .
d_gene: .
j_gene: TRBJ2-1
v_gene: TRBV10-3
CDR3nt: TGTGCCATCAGTGAGTTTGACTGGGCGAGCTCCTACAATGAGCAGTTCTTC
CDR3aa: CAISEFDWASSYNEQFF

abundance: .
d_gene: .
j_gene: TRBJ1-3
v_gene: TRBV5-1
CDR3nt: TGCGCCAGCAGCCCCGGGGTTGGAAACACCATATATTTT
CDR3aa: CASSPGVGNTIYF

abundance: .
d_gene: TRBD2
j_gene: TRBJ2-7
v_gene: TRBV18
CDR3nt: TGTGCCAGCTCACTGCTGTCGCTAGCGGGAGACGAGCAGTACTTC
CDR3aa: CASSLLSLAGDEQYF

abundance: .
d_gene: .
j_gene: TRBJ1-3
v_gene: TRBV11-2
CDR3nt: TGTGCCAGCAGCTTTGCAGTTGCTGGAAACACCATATATTTT
CDR3aa: CASSFAVAGNTIYF

abundance: .
d_gene: TRBD2
j_gene: TRBJ2-3
v_gene: TRBV9
CDR3nt: TGTGCCAGCAGCCCTAAGTCCCATAGCGGGAGGATTTTTAGCACAGATACGCAGTATTTT
CDR3aa: CASSPKSHSGRIFSTDTQYF

abundance: .
d_gene: TRBD1
j_gene: TRBJ2-2
v_gene: TRBV13
CDR3nt: TGTGCCAGCAGCCTTGGACAGGGGGGAATCCGGGAGCTGTTTTTT
CDR3aa: CASSLGQGGIRELFF

abundance: .
d_gene: .
j_gene: TRBJ2-5
v_gene: TRBV6-5
CDR3nt: TGTGCCAGCAGTTATGGCAGGTCGGAGACCCAGTACTTC
CDR3aa: CASSYGRSETQYF

abundance: .
d_gene: .
j_gene: TRBJ2-1
v_gene: TRBV6-4
CDR3nt: TGTGCCAGCAGGCCCGAGGGAAATGGGCAGTTCTTC
CDR3aa: CASRPEGNGQFF

abundance: .
d_gene: .
j_gene: TRBJ1-1
v_gene: TRBV9
CDR3nt: TGTGCCAGCAGCGTAGAAGGGCGTGGGTACACTGAAGCTTTCTTT
CDR3aa: CASSVEGRGYTEAFF

abundance: .
d_gene: TRBD2
j_gene: TRBJ2-7
v_gene: TRBV7-9
CDR3nt: TGTGCCAGCAGCTTTTCTTTGGCTAGCGGGGGCGAGCAGTACTTC
CDR3aa: CASSFSLASGGEQYF